Below are 11 T cell receptor beta chains sequenced from a single sample in a study of CD8 T cells in Susac syndrome. cDNA came from 0.5 to 1 ug RNA primed by random hexamers. TCRdb used MiXCR to reprocess the immunoSEQ multiplex PCR reads, holding one entry per CDR3 protein. In the table there are about 130,000 distinct CDR3 sequences, 90% to 95% of which are singletons. Sequencing input: CD4+ T cells from PBMCs. These receptors came from a human donor in good health.

J is TRBJ1-2 and V is TRBV7-9; D is uncertain. There are 12 residues in the CDR3. Germline loops: CDR1 SEHNR, CDR2 FQNEAQ (reference sequence). The germline V and J ends were trimmed by 2 bases and 8 bases, with 9 bases remaining between them. DNA for the CDR3: TGTGCCAGCAGCTTAAGTGATTGGGGCTACACCTTC. It codes for CASSLSDWGYTF.

V gene TRBV25-1 combines with J gene TRBJ2-7; 10 bases line up with TRBD1. The germline V gene has CDR1 MGHDK and CDR2 SYGVNS. The CDR3 runs 13 residues. V shed 6 bases, J shed 6 bases, and the junction held 5 bases outside the gene matches. The CDR3 sequence is CASSPRDRGEQYF. In DNA, the CDR3 is TGTGCCAGCAGCCCACGGGACAGGGGCGAGCAGTACTTC.

The chain uses TRBV23-1 and TRBJ1-2, with 8 bases that match TRBD1. TRBV23-1 is noted as an ORF with a role that remains uncertain. The length of the CDR3 is 16 residues. V shed 2 bases and J 4 bases; nucleotides not matched to a gene: 9. CDR3 DNA sequence: TGCGCCAGCAGTCAACTGGGACAGGCGATCTCCTATGGCTACACCTTC. Translating gives CASSQLGQAISYGYTF.

The V and J genes are TRBV19 and TRBJ1-5; 7 nucleotides align to TRBD1. This CDR3 is 15 amino acids long. The germline gives CDR1 LNHDA, CDR2 SQIVND (reference sequence). The ends lost 3 bases at V and 3 bases at J; junction bases unmatched: 5. CDR3 in amino acids: CASSIRDRDNQPQHF. CDR3 sequence (DNA): TGTGCCAGTAGTATCCGGGACAGAGACAATCAGCCCCAGCATTTT.

J is TRBJ2-7 and V is TRBV9; 7 nucleotides agree with TRBD1. This CDR3 contains 15 residues. Looked up from germline, CDR1 is SGDLS and CDR2 is YYNGEE. Trimming at V came to 4 bases and at J to 2 bases, leaving 9 bases not matched to a gene. The CDR3 loop is CASSPGQSLTYEQYF. The CDR3 DNA reads as TGTGCCAGCAGCCCGGGACAGTCCCTTACCTACGAGCAGTACTTC.

J is TRBJ2-3 and V is TRBV29-1; 8 bases match TRBD1. Germline values: CDR1 SQVTM, CDR2 ANQGSEA. The CDR3 has 13 amino acids. V lost 7 bases and J lost 8; bases outside the gene matches: 11. CDR3 sequence (DNA): TGCAGCGGCTGGACAGGGTCGTTAAGTACGCAGTATTTT. It is translated as CSGWTGSLSTQYF.

This clonotype showed up just once. The chain recombines TRBV20-1 with TRBJ2-3, with D maybe TRBD2 (6 bases). V was cut by 0 bases and J by 1 base, with 26 bases left in between. Germline V lookup: CDR1 DFQATT, CDR2 SNEGSKA (reference sequence). CDR3 length equals 20 residues. This CDR3 reads CSARDPFGRGSRGRTDTQYF. The CDR3 bases are TGCAGTGCTAGAGACCCGTTCGGGAGAGGGTCAAGAGGGCGCACAGATACGCAGTATTTT.

The chain has TRBV24-1 and TRBJ2-5, with TRBD2 as a possible D gene (5 bases). This CDR3 has 17 amino acids. The germline gives CDR1 KGHDR, CDR2 SFDVKD. The V gene lost 5 bases and the J gene lost 4 bases, with 22 bases spanning the gap. The chain's CDR3 is CATSGHPGSFGGETQYF. The CDR3 DNA reads TGTGCCACCAGTGGCCACCCGGGAAGCTTCGGAGGAGAGACCCAGTACTTC.

The CDR3 coding sequence is TGCAGTGCTAGAGATGGGCGACAGGCCGAAGGCTACGAGCAGTACTTC. This translates into CSARDGRQAEGYEQYF. The chain has TRBV20-1 and TRBJ2-7; D is perhaps TRBD1 (6 bases). The V end was cut by 0 bases, the J end by 3 bases, with 18 bases between. The CDR3 consists of 16 residues. The germline V gene has CDR1 DFQATT and CDR2 SNEGSKA (reference sequence).

The J gene is TRBJ2-7, the V gene TRBV20-1; D gene uncertain. CDR3 length equals 12 residues. Germline values: CDR1 DFQATT, CDR2 SNEGSKA (reference sequence). V gave up 0 bases and J gave up 2 bases, with 5 bases separating them. CDR3 coding DNA: TGCAGTGCTAGAGAAGGCGCCTACGAGCAGTACTTC. Protein sequence: CSAREGAYEQYF.

The chain combines TRBV19 with TRBJ1-5; no firm D call. The CDR3 sequence is 15 residues long. The germline gives CDR1 LNHDA, CDR2 SQIVND (reference sequence). V was shortened by 3 bases and J by 5 bases, with 14 bases between the two germline ends. The chain's CDR3 is CASSIGWRRDQPQHF. The CDR3 DNA reads as TGTGCCAGTAGTATTGGTTGGAGGCGGGATCAGCCCCAGCATTTT.